This TCR beta chain was sequenced in a study of OX40 agonist ivuxolimab in advanced cancers. Data came from immunoSEQ multiplex PCR; TCRdb stores just in-frame clones and leaves some out. This sample has 78,000 or so clones; around nine tenths occur once, and the top ten carry under 0.9%. Germline CDR1 is LGHNT and CDR2 is FRNRAP. V was trimmed by 6 bases and J by 3 bases, leaving 9 bases between them. The CDR3 contains 13 residues. The chain recombines TRBV12-5 with TRBJ1-5; D remains unclear. This TCR was recovered from an adult with an advanced solid tumor such as melanoma, head and neck, liver or kidney cancer. The sequencing here drew on CD4+ or CD8+ T cells sorted from blood, taken in a trial of the OX40 agonist ivuxolimab. DNA of the CDR3: TGTGCTAGTGGGGTCACAGTCAATCAGCCCCAGCATTTT. Its protein product is CASGVTVNQPQHF. Using reference TRBV12-5 and TRBJ1-5 for the parts outside the CDR3, the full variable domain is DARVTQTPRHKVTEMGQEVTMRCQPILGHNTVFWYRQTMMQGLELLAYFRNRAPLDDSGMPKDRFSAEMPDATLATLKIQPSEPRDSAVYFCASGVTVNQPQHFGDGTRLSIL.